The source of this T cell receptor (beta chain) is a study of T cell clones after liver transplantation. About the research overall: TCRbeta sequencing after a pre-transplant mixed lymphocyte reaction identified graft-donor-reactive clones, later tracked in post-transplant blood. As an antigen-independent comparator, third-party-reactive TCRbeta sequences came from pre-transplant mixed lymphocyte reactions. Draws occurred before transplant, before withdrawal, and after complete or failed withdrawal.

Only in-frame clones appear in the TCRdb table, and some are missing; sequencing was by immunoSEQ multiplex PCR. Of 20,000 to 25,000 clones listed, about 77% are singletons. CD3+CD4+ and CD3+CD8+ cells were FACS-sorted from thawed unstimulated PBMCs. This TCR came from a human patient who received a liver transplant. Some T cells may possibly be graft donor cells. Here the sequenced sample was CD8+ T cells from blood, taken approximately 54 months after liver transplant.

The CDR3 nucleotides read TGTGCCAGCAGCCCTACAGCGGGGGGAAAAAACATTCAGTACTTC. Encoded protein: CASSPTAGGKNIQYF. This chain uses TRBV7-2 with TRBJ2-4; 9 bases agree with TRBD2. The germline V gene encodes CDR1 SGHTA and CDR2 FQGNSA. J lost 4 bases, V lost 5 bases, and 6 bases had no gene match. The CDR3 has 15 residues.